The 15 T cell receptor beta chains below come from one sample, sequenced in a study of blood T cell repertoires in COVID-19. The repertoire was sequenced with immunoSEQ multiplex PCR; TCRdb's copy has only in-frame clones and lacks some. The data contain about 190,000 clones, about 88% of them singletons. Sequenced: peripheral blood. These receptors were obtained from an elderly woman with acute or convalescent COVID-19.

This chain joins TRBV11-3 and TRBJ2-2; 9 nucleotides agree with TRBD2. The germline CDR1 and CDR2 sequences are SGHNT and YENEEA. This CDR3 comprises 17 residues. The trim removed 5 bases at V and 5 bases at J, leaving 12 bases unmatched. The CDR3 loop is CASSPLGAAGGTGELFF. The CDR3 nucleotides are TGTGCCAGCAGCCCCCTCGGCGCGGCGGGAGGGACCGGGGAGCTGTTTTTT. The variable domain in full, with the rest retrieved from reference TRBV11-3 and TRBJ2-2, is EAGVVQSPRYKIIEKKQPVAFWCNPISGHNTLYWYLQNLGQGPELLIRYENEEAVDDSQLPKDRFSAERLKGVDSTLKIQPAELGDSAVYLCASSPLGAAGGTGELFFGEGSRLTVL.

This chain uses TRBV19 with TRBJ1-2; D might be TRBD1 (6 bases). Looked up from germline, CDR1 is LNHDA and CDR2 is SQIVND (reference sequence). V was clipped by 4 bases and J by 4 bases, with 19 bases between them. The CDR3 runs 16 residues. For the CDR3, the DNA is TGTGCCAGTAGTACGTCTTTCCTCCGGGACATCTATGGCTACACCTTC. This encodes CASSTSFLRDIYGYTF.

The CDR3 reads CASSAGQGWPKLFF. As DNA, the CDR3 is TGTGCCAGCAGTGCCGGACAGGGGTGGCCTAAACTGTTTTTT. The V gene is TRBV28, the J gene TRBJ1-4, with TRBD1 matching over 9 bases. In germline, CDR1 is MDHEN, CDR2 SYDVKM. The CDR3 sequence is 14 residues long. V shed 5 bases and J 11 bases; nucleotides not matched to a gene: 9. The full variable domain, rest sourced from reference TRBV28 and TRBJ1-4, is DVKVTQSSRYLVKRTGEKVFLECVQDMDHENMFWYRQDPGLGLRLIYFSYDVKMKEKGDIPEGYSVSREKKERFSLILESASTNQTSMYLCASSAGQGWPKLFFGSGTQLSVL.

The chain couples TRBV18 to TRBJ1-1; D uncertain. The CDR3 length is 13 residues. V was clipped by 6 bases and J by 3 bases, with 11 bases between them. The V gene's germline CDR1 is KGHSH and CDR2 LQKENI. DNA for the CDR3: TGTGCCAGCTCCGAATCAGGCGACACTGAAGCTTTCTTT. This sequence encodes CASSESGDTEAFF.

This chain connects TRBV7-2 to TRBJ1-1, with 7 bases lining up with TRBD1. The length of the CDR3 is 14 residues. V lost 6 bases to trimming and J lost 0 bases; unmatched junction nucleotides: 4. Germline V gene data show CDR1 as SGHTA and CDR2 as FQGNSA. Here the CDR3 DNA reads TGTGCCAGCAGAACGGACAGGCTGAACACTGAAGCTTTCTTT. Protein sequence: CASRTDRLNTEAFF.

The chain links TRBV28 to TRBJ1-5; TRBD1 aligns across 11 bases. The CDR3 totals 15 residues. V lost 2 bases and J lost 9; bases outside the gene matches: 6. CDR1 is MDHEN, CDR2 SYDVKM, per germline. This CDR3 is CASSLRTGGSRPQHF. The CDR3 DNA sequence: TGTGCCAGCAGTTTACGGACAGGGGGCTCCCGGCCCCAGCATTTT. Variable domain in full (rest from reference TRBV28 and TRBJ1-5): DVKVTQSSRYLVKRTGEKVFLECVQDMDHENMFWYRQDPGLGLRLIYFSYDVKMKEKGDIPEGYSVSREKKERFSLILESASTNQTSMYLCASSLRTGGSRPQHFGDGTRLSIL.

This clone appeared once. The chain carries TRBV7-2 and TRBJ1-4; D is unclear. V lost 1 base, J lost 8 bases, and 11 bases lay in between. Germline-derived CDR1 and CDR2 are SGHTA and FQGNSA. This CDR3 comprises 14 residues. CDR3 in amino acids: CASSLGGSQEKLFF. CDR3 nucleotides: TGTGCCAGCAGCTTAGGAGGCAGCCAAGAAAAACTGTTTTTT.

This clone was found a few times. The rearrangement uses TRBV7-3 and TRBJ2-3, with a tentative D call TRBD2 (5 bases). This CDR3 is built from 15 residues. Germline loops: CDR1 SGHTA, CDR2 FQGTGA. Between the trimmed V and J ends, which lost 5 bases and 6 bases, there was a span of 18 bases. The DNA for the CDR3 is TGTGCCAGCAGCCAAAACTCGGGAACCGCGGATACGCAGTATTTT. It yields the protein CASSQNSGTADTQYF.

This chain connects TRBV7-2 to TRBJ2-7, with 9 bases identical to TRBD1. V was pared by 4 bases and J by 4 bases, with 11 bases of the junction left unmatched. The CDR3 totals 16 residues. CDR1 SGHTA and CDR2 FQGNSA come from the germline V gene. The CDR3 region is CASSWTGTGFGYEQYF. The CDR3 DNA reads TGTGCCAGCAGCTGGACCGGGACAGGGTTTGGTTACGAGCAGTACTTC.

The CDR3 here is CASSHMGQGISGYTF. The CDR3 DNA sequence: TGTGCCAGTAGCCACATGGGACAGGGGATTTCGGGCTACACCTTC. The chain recombines TRBV19 with TRBJ1-2; 10 bases line up with TRBD1. J gave up 8 bases and V 6 bases, and 12 bases lay outside the gene matches. The CDR3 sequence is 15 residues long. Germline V gene sequence: CDR1 LNHDA, CDR2 SQIVND (reference sequence).

The DNA for the CDR3 is TGTGCCAGCAGTCAGTTCTCCTACAATGAGCAGTTCTTC. Translating gives CASSQFSYNEQFF. This chain uses TRBV6-5 with TRBJ2-1; D not resolved. CDR1 and CDR2 from the germline V gene are MNHEY and SVGAGI. Trimming removed 5 bases from V and 0 bases from J, with 5 bases in between. This CDR3 is built from 13 residues.

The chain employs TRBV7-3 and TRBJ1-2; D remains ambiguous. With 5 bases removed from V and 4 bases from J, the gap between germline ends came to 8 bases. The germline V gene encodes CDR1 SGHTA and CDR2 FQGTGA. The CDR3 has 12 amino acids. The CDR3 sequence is CASSNSGYGYTF. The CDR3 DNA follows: TGTGCCAGCAGCAACTCCGGCTATGGCTACACCTTC.

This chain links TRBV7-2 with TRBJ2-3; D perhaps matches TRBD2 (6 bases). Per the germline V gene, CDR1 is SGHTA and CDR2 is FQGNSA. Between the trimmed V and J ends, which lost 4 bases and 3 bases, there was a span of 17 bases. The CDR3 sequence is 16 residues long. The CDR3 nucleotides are TGTGCCAGCAGCTCGGGGCGGGGACTGGGGACAGATACGCAGTATTTT. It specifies CASSSGRGLGTDTQYF.

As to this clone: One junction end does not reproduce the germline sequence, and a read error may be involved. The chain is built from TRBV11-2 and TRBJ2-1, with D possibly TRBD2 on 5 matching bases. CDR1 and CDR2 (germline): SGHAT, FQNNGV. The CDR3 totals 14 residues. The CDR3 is CASGFRGSYNEQFF. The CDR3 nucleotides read TGTGCCAGCGGCTTCCGGGGCTCCTACAATGAGCAGTTCTTC.

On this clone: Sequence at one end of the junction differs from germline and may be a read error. CDR3 in amino acids: CASSEGLADYTEQFF. The CDR3 DNA follows: TGTGCCAGCAGTGAGGGCCTAGCGGACTACACTGAGCAGTTCTTC. The genes are TRBV2 and TRBJ2-1; 7 positions match TRBD2. This CDR3 contains 15 residues. Germline CDR1 reads SNHLY; CDR2 reads FYNNEI. The variable domain in full, with the rest retrieved from reference TRBV2 and TRBJ2-1, is EPEVTQTPSHQVTQMGQEVILRCVPISNHLYFYWYRQILGQKVEFLVSFYNNEISEKSEIFDDQFSVERPDGSNFTLKIRSTKLEDSAMYFCASSEGLADYTEQFFGPGTRLTVL.